What follows is one TCR beta chain and its context. Its antigen is currently unknown. The CDR3 end shows no conserved phenylalanine or tryptophan, and so a read error is likely. The sample is drawn from a study of human T cells and chemical hapten exposure. Whole-study findings and limits: Compared to controls, expanded TCRs made significantly more large clusters of similar CDR3s.

Time point denoted: patch test 2, 6 weeks after DPC sensitization. As for treatment: therapeutic diphenylcyclopropenone sensitization with weekly scalp DPC. TCRdb fed the RACE reads into MiXCR, producing one record per CDR3 protein. The sample lists about 100,000 distinct CDR3 sequences; roughly 10% were seen once. Germline lookup yields CDR1 MNHEY and CDR2 SVGAGI. CDR3 length equals 15 residues. Unmatched junction bases numbered 7, after V lost 6 bases and J lost 2 bases. The receptor was isolated from a woman aged 40 to 49 with alopecia areata. Some clones in this sample may be carry-over from other donors' samples. The sequencing here drew on whole blood, taken in connection with sensitization to the hapten diphenylcyclopropenone (DPC). V and J are TRBV6-5 and TRBJ2-7; 10 nucleotides agree with TRBD1. The CDR3 is CASSTRDRGPYEQYL. CDR3 sequence (DNA): TGTGCCAGCAGCACCCGGGACAGGGGACCCTACGAGCAGTACTTA.